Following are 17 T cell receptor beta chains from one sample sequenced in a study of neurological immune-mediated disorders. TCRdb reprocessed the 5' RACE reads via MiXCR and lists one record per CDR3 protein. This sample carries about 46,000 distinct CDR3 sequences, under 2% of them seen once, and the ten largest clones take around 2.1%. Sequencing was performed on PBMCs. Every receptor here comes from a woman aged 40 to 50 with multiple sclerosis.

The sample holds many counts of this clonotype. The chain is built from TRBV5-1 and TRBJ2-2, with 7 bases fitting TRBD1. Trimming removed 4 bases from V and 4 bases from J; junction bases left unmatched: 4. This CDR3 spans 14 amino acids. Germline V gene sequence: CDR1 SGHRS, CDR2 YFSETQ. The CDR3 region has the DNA TGCGCCAGCAGCGATACAGGGGTCACCGGGGAGCTGTTTTTT. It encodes CASSDTGVTGELFF.

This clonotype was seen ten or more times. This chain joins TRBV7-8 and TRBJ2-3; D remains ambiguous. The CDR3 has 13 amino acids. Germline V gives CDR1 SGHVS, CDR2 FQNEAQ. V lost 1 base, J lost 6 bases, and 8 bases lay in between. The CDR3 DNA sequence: TGTGCCAGCAGCTTAGTGCTAGGGGATACGCAGTATTTT. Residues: CASSLVLGDTQYF. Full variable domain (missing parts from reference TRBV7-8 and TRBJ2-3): GAGVSQSPRYKVAKRGQDVALRCDPISGHVSLFWYQQALGQGPEFLTYFQNEAQLDKSGLPSDRFFAERPEGSVSTLKIQRTQQEDSAVYLCASSLVLGDTQYFGPGTRLTVL.

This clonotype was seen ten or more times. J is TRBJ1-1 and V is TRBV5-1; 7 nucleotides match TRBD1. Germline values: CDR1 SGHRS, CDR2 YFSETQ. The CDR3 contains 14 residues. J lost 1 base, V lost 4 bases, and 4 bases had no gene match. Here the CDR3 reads CASSLGQSNTEAFF. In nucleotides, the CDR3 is TGCGCCAGCAGCCTGGGACAGTCGAACACTGAAGCTTTCTTT.

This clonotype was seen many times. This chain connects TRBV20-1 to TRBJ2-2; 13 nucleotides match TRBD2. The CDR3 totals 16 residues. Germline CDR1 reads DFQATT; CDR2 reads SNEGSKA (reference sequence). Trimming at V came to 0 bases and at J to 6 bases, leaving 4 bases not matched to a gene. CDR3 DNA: TGCAGTGCTAGAGAAAGACTAGCGGGGGGTGCCGGGGAGCTGTTTTTT. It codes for CSARERLAGGAGELFF.

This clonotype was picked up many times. CDR3 residues: CASSLAGNQPQHF. CDR3 sequence (DNA): TGCGCCAGCAGCTTGGCGGGGAATCAGCCCCAGCATTTT. This chain joins TRBV5-1 and TRBJ1-5, with D unresolved. With 0 bases removed from V and 4 bases from J, the gap between germline ends came to 5 bases. CDR1 is SGHRS and CDR2 is YFSETQ in the germline V gene. This CDR3 spans 13 amino acids.

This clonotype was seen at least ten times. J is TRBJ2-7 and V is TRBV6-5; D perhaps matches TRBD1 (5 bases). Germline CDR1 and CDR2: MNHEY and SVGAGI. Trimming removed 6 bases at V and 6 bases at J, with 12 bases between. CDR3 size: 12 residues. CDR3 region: CASRRTSGEQYF. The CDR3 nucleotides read TGTGCCAGCAGAAGGACATCAGGCGAGCAGTACTTC.

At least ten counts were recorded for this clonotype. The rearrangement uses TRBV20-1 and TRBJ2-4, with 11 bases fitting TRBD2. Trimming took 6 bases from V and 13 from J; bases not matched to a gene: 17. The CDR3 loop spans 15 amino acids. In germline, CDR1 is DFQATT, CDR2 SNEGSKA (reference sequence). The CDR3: CSAYLAGGALGTQYF. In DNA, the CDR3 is TGCAGTGCCTATTTAGCGGGGGGGGCTTTAGGCACCCAGTACTTC.

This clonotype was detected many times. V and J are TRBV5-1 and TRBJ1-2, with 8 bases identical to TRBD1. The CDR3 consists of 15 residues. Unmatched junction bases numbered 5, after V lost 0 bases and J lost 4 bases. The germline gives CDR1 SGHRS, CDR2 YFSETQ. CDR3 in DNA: TGCGCCAGCAGCTTGGGGGGGACAGGCCGCTATGGCTACACCTTC. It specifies CASSLGGTGRYGYTF.

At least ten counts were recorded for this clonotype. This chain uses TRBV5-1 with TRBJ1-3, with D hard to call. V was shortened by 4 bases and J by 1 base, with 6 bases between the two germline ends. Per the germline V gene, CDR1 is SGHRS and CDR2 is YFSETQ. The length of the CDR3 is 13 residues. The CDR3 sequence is CASSEVSGNTIYF. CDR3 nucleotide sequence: TGCGCCAGCAGCGAAGTATCTGGAAACACCATATATTTT.

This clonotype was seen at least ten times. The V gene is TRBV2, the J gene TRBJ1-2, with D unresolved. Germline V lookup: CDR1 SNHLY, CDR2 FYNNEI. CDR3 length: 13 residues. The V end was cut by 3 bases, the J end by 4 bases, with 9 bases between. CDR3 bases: TGTGCCAGCAGTGAGTACGGATCCTATGGCTACACCTTC. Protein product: CASSEYGSYGYTF.

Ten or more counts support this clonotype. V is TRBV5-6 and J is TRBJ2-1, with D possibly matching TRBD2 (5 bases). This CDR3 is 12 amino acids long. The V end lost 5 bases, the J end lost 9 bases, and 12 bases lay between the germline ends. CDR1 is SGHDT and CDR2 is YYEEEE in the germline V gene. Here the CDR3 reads CASRPGSGEQFF. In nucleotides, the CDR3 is TGTGCCAGCAGACCGGGGTCGGGTGAGCAGTTCTTC.

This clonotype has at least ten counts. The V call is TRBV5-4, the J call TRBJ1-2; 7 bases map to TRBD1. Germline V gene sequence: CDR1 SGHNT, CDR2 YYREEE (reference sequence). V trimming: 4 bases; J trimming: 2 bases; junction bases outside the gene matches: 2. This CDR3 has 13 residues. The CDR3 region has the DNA TGTGCCAGCAGCCCACAGGGGAACTATGGCTACACCTTC. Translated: CASSPQGNYGYTF.

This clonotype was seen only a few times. The CDR3 reads CASSFIFGGGGEDTQYF. CDR3 DNA: TGCGCCAGCAGCTTCATCTTCGGAGGCGGAGGGGAAGATACGCAGTATTTT. V gene TRBV5-1 combines with J gene TRBJ2-3, with D possibly being TRBD2 (6 bases). The CDR3 consists of 17 residues. V was clipped by 2 bases and J by 5 bases, with 21 bases between them. In germline, CDR1 is SGHRS, CDR2 YFSETQ.

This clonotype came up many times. CDR3 sequence (DNA): TGTGCCAGCAGTTCCAGGACCGGGGAGGGGTCACCCCTCCACTTT. It encodes CASSSRTGEGSPLHF. The V gene is TRBV6-6, the J gene TRBJ1-6, with a possible D match to TRBD1 (5 bases). Trimming removed 4 bases at V and 10 bases at J, with 17 bases between. The CDR3 sequence is 15 residues long. Germline CDR1 MNHNY, CDR2 SVGAGI (reference sequence).

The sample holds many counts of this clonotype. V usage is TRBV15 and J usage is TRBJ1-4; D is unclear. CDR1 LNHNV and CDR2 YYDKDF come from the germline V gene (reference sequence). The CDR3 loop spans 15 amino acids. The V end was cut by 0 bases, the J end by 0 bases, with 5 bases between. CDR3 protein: CATSRDPSTNEKLFF. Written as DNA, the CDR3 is TGTGCCACCAGCAGAGATCCCTCAACTAATGAAAAACTGTTTTTT.

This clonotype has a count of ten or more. The CDR3 DNA reads TGCAGTGCTCCCGACAGGAGCTCCTATAATTCACCCCTCCACTTT. It specifies CSAPDRSSYNSPLHF. This chain links TRBV20-1 with TRBJ1-6; D perhaps matches TRBD1 (6 bases). The CDR3 has 15 amino acids. The V gene lost 5 bases and the J gene lost 0 bases, with 11 bases spanning the gap. Germline-derived CDR1 and CDR2 are DFQATT and SNEGSKA (reference sequence).

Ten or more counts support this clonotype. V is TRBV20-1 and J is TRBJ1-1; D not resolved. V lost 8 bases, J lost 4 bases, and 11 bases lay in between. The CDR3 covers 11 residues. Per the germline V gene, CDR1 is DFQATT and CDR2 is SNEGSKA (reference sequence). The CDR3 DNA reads TGCAGTCCAAAAGAGGGCACTGAAGCTTTCTTT. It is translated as CSPKEGTEAFF.